The 21 T cell receptor beta chains listed next were all sequenced from one sample in a study of read filtering for tumor transcriptome and immune sequencing. Molecular barcoded adaptors covering alpha/delta and beta/gamma chains were used on approximately 400 ng RNA. TCRdb independently ran MiXCR on the reads; one entry per CDR3 protein. The sample lists about 5,500 distinct CDR3 sequences, roughly 21% occurring once. Sequenced sample: a population of CD138-negative cells sorted from bone marrow. These receptors all stem from a donor at least 40 years old with multiple myeloma.

A note on this clonotype: This is likely an artifact of a read error, given a far larger clone one base away. Without the conserved terminal phenylalanine or tryptophan, this CDR3 likely stems from a read error. The chain recombines TRBV7-2 with TRBJ1-1; the D is unclear. The CDR3 totals 15 residues. V shed 0 bases and J shed 1 base, with 9 bases lying between them. CDR1 is SGHTA, CDR2 FQGNSA, per germline. CDR3 residues: CASSLAFLPNTEAFS. The CDR3 DNA follows: TGTGCCAGCAGCTTAGCGTTCCTACCGAACACTGAAGCTTTCTCT.

In its sample, this clonotype was seen many times. The rearrangement links TRBV13 to TRBJ2-5; tentative D call: TRBD1 (6 bases). Germline-derived CDR1 and CDR2 are PRHDT and FYEKMQ (reference sequence). This CDR3 has 14 residues. V gave up 5 bases and J gave up 0 bases, with 10 bases separating them. CDR3: CASSLRDNQETQYF. The CDR3 DNA follows: TGTGCCAGCAGCCTCCGGGACAACCAAGAGACCCAGTACTTC. The variable domain in full, completed from reference TRBV13 and TRBJ2-5, reads AAGVIQSPRHLIKEKRETATLKCYPIPRHDTVYWYQQGPGQDPQFLISFYEKMQSDKGSIPDRFSAQQFSDYHSELNMSSLELGDSALYFCASSLRDNQETQYFGPGTRLLVL.

This clonotype is termed medium-sized. The rearrangement joins TRBV29-1 to TRBJ2-1; perhaps TRBD2 as D (5 bases). CDR3 length: 16 residues. The V gene lost 0 bases and the J gene lost 8 bases, with 20 bases spanning the gap. Germline CDR1 and CDR2: SQVTM and ANQGSEA. CDR3 loop: CSVEEAGLRTWYEQFF. The CDR3 DNA is TGCAGCGTTGAAGAGGCCGGACTGAGGACCTGGTATGAGCAGTTCTTC.

Relative to its sample, this clonotype is medium-sized. The rearrangement uses TRBV20-1 and TRBJ2-1; 8 bases are a match to TRBD1. Trimming at V came to 3 bases and at J to 2 bases, leaving 15 bases not matched to a gene. CDR1 is DFQATT, CDR2 SNEGSKA, per germline (reference sequence). The CDR3 consists of 18 residues. CDR3 in amino acids: CSARDLPKDRAPYNEQFF. As DNA, the CDR3 is TGCAGTGCTAGGGACCTACCAAAGGACAGGGCCCCCTACAATGAGCAGTTCTTC.

This clonotype is classed as medium-sized. The chain carries TRBV4-1 and TRBJ2-7; D gene unclear. This CDR3 spans 15 amino acids. CDR1 and CDR2 from the germline V gene are MGHRA and YSYEKL. The ends were cut back, 0 bases at V and 3 bases at J, with 12 bases in the middle. The CDR3 coding sequence is TGCGCCAGCAGCCAAGATTCCGGTAGTGGCTACGAGCAGTACTTC. This codes for CASSQDSGSGYEQYF.

The gene calls are TRBV5-1 and TRBJ1-1, with D perhaps matching TRBD1 (5 bases). The CDR3 has 15 residues. The V gene lost 9 bases and the J gene lost 1 base, with 19 bases spanning the gap. From germline, CDR1 is SGHRS and CDR2 YFSETQ. The CDR3 DNA is TGCGCCACCAACCGGGACGGAGACCCGAACACTGAAGCTTTCTTT. This translates into CATNRDGDPNTEAFF. Filled out from reference TRBV5-1 and TRBJ1-1, the complete variable domain reads KAGVTQTPRYLIKTRGQQVTLSCSPISGHRSVSWYQQTPGQGLQFLFEYFSETQRNKGNFPGRFSGRQFSNSRSEMNVSTLELGDSALYLCATNRDGDPNTEAFFGQGTRLTVV.

Many counts were recorded for this clonotype. The rearrangement uses TRBV20-1 and TRBJ1-3, with no clear D. Germline V CDR1 and CDR2: DFQATT, SNEGSKA (reference sequence). The CDR3 consists of 16 residues. Trimming shortened V by 0 bases and J by 2 bases, and 14 bases separated the two germline ends. CDR3 bases: TGCAGTGCTAGAGAGAGTCCACCCGGTCCTGGAAACACCATATATTTT. As protein: CSARESPPGPGNTIYF.

This clonotype was counted ten times or more. V is TRBV6-5 and J is TRBJ2-2, with 8 nucleotides matching TRBD2. CDR3 length: 15 residues. Germline CDR1 is MNHEY and CDR2 is SVGAGI. With 7 bases clipped from V and 4 bases from J, the junction kept 8 bases outside the gene matches. The CDR3, as DNA: TGTGCCAGCAACGCGGGACTAGAGTTCACCGGGGAGCTGTTTTTT. It specifies CASNAGLEFTGELFF.

In its sample, this clonotype ranks as medium-sized (0.01 to 0.1%). The chain combines TRBV20-1 with TRBJ2-7; TRBD2 aligns across 10 bases. Germline values: CDR1 DFQATT, CDR2 SNEGSKA (reference sequence). CDR3 length: 15 residues. The J segment lost 5 bases and the V segment lost 6 bases, leaving 13 bases of the junction unmatched. The CDR3 sequence: CSAGRGAGGFHEQYF. CDR3 DNA sequence: TGCAGTGCAGGCCGGGGAGCGGGAGGGTTTCACGAGCAGTACTTC.

This clonotype came up many times. Because it lacks the conserved phenylalanine or tryptophan at the end, this CDR3 is likely a read error. The genes are TRBV18 and TRBJ1-1; 9 nucleotides align to TRBD1. Germline CDR1 is KGHSH and CDR2 is LQKENI. CDR3 length: 14 amino acids. As DNA, the CDR3 is TGTGCCTGCTCACCTCTGACAGGGGGTCTTGAAGCTTTCCTT. Protein: CACSPLTGGLEAFL.

The gene calls are TRBV5-1 and TRBJ2-3, with D possibly TRBD1 on 5 matching bases. Germline V lookup: CDR1 SGHRS, CDR2 YFSETQ. V was clipped by 0 bases and J by 4 bases, with 15 bases between them. CDR3 length: 16 residues. The CDR3 loop is CASSLEQAARADTQYF. In nucleotides, the CDR3 is TGCGCCAGCAGCTTGGAACAGGCCGCCAGAGCAGATACGCAGTATTTT.

There are many counts of this clonotype. This may come from a read error, since a much larger clone is one base off. The chain joins TRBV20-1 to TRBJ2-1; no clear D gene. Looked up from germline, CDR1 is DFQATT and CDR2 is SNEGSKA (reference sequence). This CDR3 spans 11 amino acids. CDR3 sequence (DNA): TGCAGTGCTCTAAGATTGAATGGGCAGTTCTTC. The encoded protein is CSALRLNGQFF.

A remark on this clonotype: A junction boundary mismatches the germline segment, possibly from a read error. CDR3 coding DNA: TGCGCCAGCAGCTTGGCCGGCGCCGGGTCACCCCCCCACTTT. Amino acid sequence: CASSLAGAGSPPHF. The chain carries TRBV5-1 and TRBJ1-6; the D is unclear. Germline V lookup: CDR1 SGHRS, CDR2 YFSETQ. The CDR3 sequence is 14 residues long.

Many counts were recorded for this clonotype. This rearrangement joins TRBV5-4 to TRBJ1-1; a possible D gene is TRBD1 (5 bases). V lost 4 bases to trimming and J lost 3 bases, with 13 bases between them. The germline V gene encodes CDR1 SGHNT and CDR2 YYREEE (reference sequence). The CDR3 spans 14 residues. CDR3 bases: TGTGCCAGCAGCCACCCGACAGAATACACTGAAGCTTTCTTT. It translates to CASSHPTEYTEAFF.

By share, this clonotype counts as medium-sized (0.01 to 0.1%). Here the CDR3 DNA reads TGTGCCAGCAGACGGACAGGGGGCATCGATGAGCAGTTCTTC. It translates to CASRRTGGIDEQFF. The rearrangement joins TRBV28 to TRBJ2-1; 11 bases agree with TRBD1. The length of the CDR3 is 14 residues. V was pared by 6 bases and J by 8 bases, with 6 bases of the junction left unmatched. Looked up from germline, CDR1 is MDHEN and CDR2 is SYDVKM.

Many counts were recorded for this clonotype. Here the CDR3 reads CASSLVPNTGELFF. In nucleotides, the CDR3 is TGTGCCAGCAGCTTAGTTCCCAACACCGGGGAGCTGTTTTTT. The V gene is TRBV7-2, the J gene TRBJ2-2; the D is unclear. The CDR3 covers 14 residues. CDR1 is SGHTA and CDR2 is FQGNSA in the germline V gene. The V end lost 1 base, the J end lost 2 bases, and 5 bases lay between the germline ends.

The chain uses TRBV29-1 and TRBJ2-1; D is possibly TRBD2 (6 bases). The germline V and J ends were trimmed by 7 bases and 0 bases, with 19 bases remaining between them. This CDR3 spans 16 amino acids. Germline values: CDR1 SQVTM, CDR2 ANQGSEA. CDR3 in amino acids: CSAKGLSGYSYNEQFF. In DNA, the CDR3 is TGCAGCGCTAAGGGCCTTAGCGGATACTCCTACAATGAGCAGTTCTTC.

This clonotype is medium-sized by share. This sequence joins TRBV3-1 and TRBJ2-7; D gene uncertain. This CDR3 comprises 14 residues. Deletions cut 4 bases from V and 0 bases from J, with 10 bases between. CDR1 is LGHDT and CDR2 is YNNKEL in the germline V gene (reference sequence). The CDR3 sequence is CASSPSGVSYEQYF. CDR3 coding DNA: TGTGCCAGCAGCCCCTCCGGTGTCTCCTACGAGCAGTACTTC.

Regarding this clonotype: One base separates it from a far larger clone, so it is likely a read error. The V and J genes are TRBV7-3 and TRBJ2-1; weak D call: TRBD1 (6 bases). Trimming removed 4 bases at V and 1 base at J, with 11 bases between. The CDR3 has 15 residues. Germline-derived CDR1 and CDR2 are SGHTA and FQGTGA. This CDR3 reads CASSSSGVSYNEQFF. The CDR3 DNA sequence: TGTGCCAGCAGCTCGTCAGGGGTTTCCTACAATGAGCAGTTCTTC.

V usage is TRBV4-2 and J usage is TRBJ2-7; 7 bases are shared with TRBD2. The CDR3 has 14 amino acids. CDR1 is LGHNA and CDR2 is YNFKEQ in the germline V gene. Trimming took 9 bases from V and 2 from J; bases not matched to a gene: 10. This chain's CDR3 is CASAAASGTYEQYF. The CDR3 bases are TGTGCCAGTGCCGCCGCTAGCGGAACCTACGAGCAGTACTTC.

The chain links TRBV6-5 to TRBJ2-7, with TRBD2 identical over 9 bases. The V gene's germline CDR1 is MNHEY and CDR2 SVGAGI. Germline trimming cut 4 bases from V and 0 bases from J; bases unmatched to any gene: 10. The CDR3 has 17 amino acids. The CDR3 here is CASSSPRLAGISYEQYF. The CDR3 DNA reads TGTGCCAGCAGTTCCCCCCGTCTAGCGGGAATCTCCTACGAGCAGTACTTC.